This TCR beta chain was observed in a study of OX40 agonist ivuxolimab in advanced cancers. The overall study: Aged 23 to 79 with a mean of around 60 years, they were about 80% male. Whole-study findings and limits: No determination was made of the antigen specificity of the expanded peripheral T cells.

Profiled with immunoSEQ multiplex PCR; TCRdb holds only in-frame clones, not every one. The sample comprises over 65,000 clones, approximately 80% of which are singletons, and about 5.1% rests with the top ten. This CDR3 has 15 amino acids. With regard to this clone: Its antigen is currently unknown.

The V and J genes are TRBV21-1 and TRBJ2-7; the table names TRBD2, a call not compared with the DNA. TRBV21-1 is deemed a pseudogene. The sequence derives from an adult with an advanced solid tumor such as melanoma, head and neck, liver or kidney cancer. The sample was CD4+ or CD8+ T cells sorted from blood, taken in a trial of the OX40 agonist ivuxolimab. CDR3 residues: CASSKAVKGGLEQYF. CDR3 DNA: TGTGCCAGCAGCAAAGCGGTGAAGGGGGGGCTCGAGCAGTACTTC.